This T cell receptor (beta chain) was documented in a study of read filtering for tumor transcriptome and immune sequencing. About the study: Mean patient age was approximately 66 years, range roughly 40 to 85; 17 male, some 14 female. R-ISS stage counts were about eight for I, about 15 for II, roughly seven for III. IR-seq gave about 4.05 to 11 million TCR reads per sample; RNA-seq gave roughly 80 to 1273.

Study observations and caveats: Compared with RNA-seq, IR-seq gave much higher clonotype depth and reliability.

This clonotype showed up many times. Its antigen is unidentified. The V gene end was trimmed by 7 bases and the J gene end by 0 bases; junction bases not matched to a gene: 11. The CDR3 is 17 residues long. Germline V lookup: CDR1 MNHEY, CDR2 SVGEGT. Molecular barcoded adaptors covering alpha/delta and beta/gamma chains were used on around 400 ng RNA. Using its own MiXCR run on the reads, TCRdb lists one record per CDR3 protein. The data contain roughly 61,000 distinct CDR3 sequences, approximately 13% of them singletons. This chain links TRBV6-2 or TRBV6-3 with TRBJ2-2; 7 nucleotides match TRBD1. Sequencing was performed on a population of CD138-negative cells sorted from bone marrow. This receptor was identified in a donor at least 40 years old with multiple myeloma. CDR3 sequence: CASNILMDRPNTGELFF. For the CDR3, the DNA is TGTGCCAGCAACATCCTAATGGACAGGCCGAACACCGGGGAGCTGTTTTTT.